The 20 T cell receptor beta chains presented below share a single source sample, sequenced in a study of blood T cell repertoires in COVID-19. The repertoire was sequenced with immunoSEQ multiplex PCR; TCRdb's copy has only in-frame clones and lacks some. The table shows about 200,000 clones, with more than 85% occurring only once. The sequenced sample consisted of peripheral blood. The origin of the receptors is a woman aged 50 to 65 with COVID-19, enrolled during active disease.

The rearrangement joins TRBV28 to TRBJ1-5; tentative D call: TRBD1 (5 bases). Germline-derived CDR1 and CDR2 are MDHEN and SYDVKM. V dropped 6 bases and J dropped 4 bases, with 10 bases sitting between them. The CDR3 sequence is 13 residues long. CDR3 in DNA: TGTGCCAGCAGCGATGGGGGGAATCAGCCCCAGCATTTT. Protein product: CASSDGGNQPQHF.

This chain uses TRBV7-9 with TRBJ1-1, with 8 bases aligning to TRBD1. Germline CDR1 reads SEHNR; CDR2 reads FQNEAQ (reference sequence). V lost 4 bases and J lost 3; bases outside the gene matches: 7. The CDR3 is made up of 15 amino acids. The CDR3 DNA reads as TGTGCCAGCAGCTCCCCGAGGGACAGGCACACTGAAGCTTTCTTT. Its protein is CASSSPRDRHTEAFF.

This clone was seen a handful of times. The V and J genes are TRBV27 and TRBJ2-4, with 7 bases that match TRBD1. From germline, CDR1 is MNHEY and CDR2 SMNVEV (reference sequence). The J segment lost 4 bases and the V segment lost 6 bases, leaving 0 bases of the junction unmatched. CDR3 length: 12 residues. CDR3 residues: CASRGQKNIQYF. The CDR3 DNA reads as TGTGCCAGCAGGGGACAGAAAAACATTCAGTACTTC.

The chain uses TRBV19 and TRBJ1-5; no definite D call. The CDR3 is made up of 15 amino acids. V was shortened by 6 bases and J by 0 bases, with 12 bases between the two germline ends. In germline, CDR1 is LNHDA, CDR2 SQIVND (reference sequence). For the CDR3, the DNA is TGTGCCAGTAGACCTTTTGAGCCTAGCAATCAGCCCCAGCATTTT. This codes for CASRPFEPSNQPQHF.

For this clone: The same CDR3 is also encoded by other DNA sequences in this sample. The chain has TRBV5-1 and TRBJ1-4, with 10 bases identical to TRBD1. J lost 7 bases, V lost 0 bases, and 0 bases had no gene match. CDR1 SGHRS and CDR2 YFSETQ come from the germline V gene. The CDR3 contains 14 residues. The CDR3 loop reads CASSLGTGGEKLFF. CDR3 nucleotides: TGCGCCAGCAGCTTGGGGACAGGGGGTGAAAAACTGTTTTTT.

The chain recombines TRBV18 with TRBJ2-5, with 9 positions matching TRBD1. CDR1 and CDR2 (germline): KGHSH, LQKENI. The CDR3 runs 14 residues. V shed 4 bases and J 3 bases; nucleotides not matched to a gene: 3. The CDR3 DNA reads TGTGCCAGCTCACGGACAGGGGTAAAAGAGACCCAGTACTTC. Translating it yields CASSRTGVKETQYF.

The V gene is TRBV9, the J gene TRBJ1-4; D unresolved. Germline CDR1 is SGDLS and CDR2 is YYNGEE. This CDR3 has 17 amino acids. V was clipped by 0 bases and J by 5 bases, with 17 bases between them. The CDR3 DNA follows: TGTGCCAGCAGCGTAGCCTTTTCGCCAGGTGGAAATGAAAAACTGTTTTTT. This translates into CASSVAFSPGGNEKLFF.

The rearrangement joins TRBV10-3 to TRBJ1-1, with D perhaps TRBD1 (5 bases). Trimming left V 8 bases short and J 0 bases short, with 16 bases between. CDR3 length: 15 residues. Germline V lookup: CDR1 ENHRY, CDR2 SYGVKD. This chain's CDR3 is CAIGDRQLMNTEAFF. CDR3 sequence (DNA): TGTGCCATCGGCGACCGACAGCTTATGAACACTGAAGCTTTCTTT.

In DNA form, the CDR3 reads TGTGCCAGCAGCTTGGGAAACGAAGGACAGGGGTTAACAGATACGCAGTATTTT. It translates to CASSLGNEGQGLTDTQYF. The chain has TRBV11-2 and TRBJ2-3; 9 positions match TRBD1. CDR1 and CDR2 (germline): SGHAT, FQNNGV. V trimming: 3 bases; J trimming: 3 bases; junction bases outside the gene matches: 13. The CDR3 runs to 18 residues.

The chain joins TRBV7-9 to TRBJ1-1; 7 bases align to TRBD1. V lost 2 bases, J lost 3 bases, and 3 bases stayed unmatched. Per the germline V gene, CDR1 is SEHNR and CDR2 is FQNEAQ (reference sequence). This CDR3 spans 14 amino acids. This CDR3 is CASSLRTGDTEAFF. The DNA of the CDR3 is TGTGCCAGCAGCTTACGGACAGGAGACACTGAAGCTTTCTTT.

The J gene is TRBJ1-5, the V gene TRBV7-2; D may be TRBD1 (6 bases). V was cut by 2 bases and J by 1 base, with 12 bases left in between. This CDR3 has 16 amino acids. Germline CDR1 reads SGHTA; CDR2 reads FQGNSA. CDR3 in DNA: TGTGCCAGCAGCTTAAGCCCCCAGGGGAGCAATCAGCCCCAGCATTTT. Its translation: CASSLSPQGSNQPQHF.

The rearrangement links TRBV25-1 to TRBJ1-5; D is perhaps TRBD1 (5 bases). In germline, CDR1 is MGHDK, CDR2 SYGVNS. The CDR3 contains 12 residues. Deletions cut 7 bases from V and 7 bases from J, with 11 bases between. The CDR3 protein is CASTRGDQPQHF. The CDR3 DNA reads as TGTGCCAGCACTCGGGGGGACCAGCCCCAGCATTTT.

The chain has TRBV4-2 and TRBJ2-1, with a tentative D call TRBD2 (6 bases). V was pared by 0 bases and J by 6 bases, with 12 bases between. Germline V gene data show CDR1 as LGHNA and CDR2 as YNFKEQ. The CDR3 totals 15 residues. The CDR3 region is CASSQDPTRGNEQFF. The CDR3 region has the DNA TGTGCCAGCAGCCAAGATCCGACTAGGGGCAATGAGCAGTTCTTC.

CDR3 sequence: CASSGGANTEAFF. CDR3 nucleotide sequence: TGTGCCAGCAGTGGCGGAGCGAACACTGAAGCTTTCTTT. The chain is built from TRBV2 and TRBJ1-1, with D unclear. Germline CDR1 SNHLY, CDR2 FYNNEI. CDR3 length: 13 amino acids. V was trimmed by 4 bases and J by 1 base, leaving 7 bases between them.

The chain joins TRBV7-3 to TRBJ2-2; 9 bases fit TRBD1. Trimming at V came to 5 bases and at J to 5 bases, leaving 18 bases not matched to a gene. This CDR3 has 19 amino acids. Germline lookup yields CDR1 SGHTA and CDR2 FQGTGA. The CDR3 loop reads CASSANPIIDRGRTGELFF. The CDR3 nucleotides read TGTGCCAGCAGCGCAAATCCGATTATCGACAGGGGGAGGACCGGGGAGCTGTTTTTT.

The chain joins TRBV6-2 or TRBV6-3 to TRBJ2-3, with D unresolved. The CDR3 extends over 12 amino acids. Trimming left V 5 bases short and J 2 bases short, with 5 bases between. Germline CDR1 MNHEY, CDR2 SVGEGT. CDR3 in DNA: TGTGCCAGCAGTCAGTACACAGATACGCAGTATTTT. Translating gives CASSQYTDTQYF.

V is TRBV27 and J is TRBJ1-2, with 7 bases lining up with TRBD1. Germline V lookup: CDR1 MNHEY, CDR2 SMNVEV (reference sequence). J gave up 7 bases and V 1 base, and 6 bases lay outside the gene matches. The CDR3 is 14 amino acids. CDR3 in DNA: TGTGCCAGCAGTTTATTAAGGGGGCGGGGTGGCTACACCTTC. It is translated as CASSLLRGRGGYTF.

This rearrangement joins TRBV12-5 to TRBJ2-1; D is perhaps TRBD2 (6 bases). The germline CDR1 and CDR2 sequences are LGHNT and FRNRAP. The CDR3 is 15 amino acids. Deletions cut 4 bases from V and 0 bases from J, with 10 bases between. Here the CDR3 DNA reads TGTGCTAGTGGTTCCGGGGGATTCTCCTACAATGAGCAGTTCTTC. As protein: CASGSGGFSYNEQFF.

CDR3 in DNA: TGTGCCAGCAGCTTACAGGGGCAATACTATAATTCACCCCTCCACTTT. Translating gives CASSLQGQYYNSPLHF. The chain is built from TRBV7-6 and TRBJ1-6, with D tentatively TRBD1 (6 bases). This CDR3 region has 16 residues. Germline V gives CDR1 SGHVS, CDR2 FNYEAQ. The germline V and J ends were trimmed by 2 bases and 3 bases, with 11 bases remaining between them.

V usage is TRBV27 and J usage is TRBJ2-3; 7 nucleotides line up with TRBD1. The CDR3 contains 12 residues. After removal of 10 bases from V and 2 bases from J, the junction contained 3 bases not matched to a gene. The germline gives CDR1 MNHEY, CDR2 SMNVEV (reference sequence). This CDR3 reads CANGQDTDTQYF. For the CDR3, the DNA is TGTGCCAACGGACAGGACACAGATACGCAGTATTTT.